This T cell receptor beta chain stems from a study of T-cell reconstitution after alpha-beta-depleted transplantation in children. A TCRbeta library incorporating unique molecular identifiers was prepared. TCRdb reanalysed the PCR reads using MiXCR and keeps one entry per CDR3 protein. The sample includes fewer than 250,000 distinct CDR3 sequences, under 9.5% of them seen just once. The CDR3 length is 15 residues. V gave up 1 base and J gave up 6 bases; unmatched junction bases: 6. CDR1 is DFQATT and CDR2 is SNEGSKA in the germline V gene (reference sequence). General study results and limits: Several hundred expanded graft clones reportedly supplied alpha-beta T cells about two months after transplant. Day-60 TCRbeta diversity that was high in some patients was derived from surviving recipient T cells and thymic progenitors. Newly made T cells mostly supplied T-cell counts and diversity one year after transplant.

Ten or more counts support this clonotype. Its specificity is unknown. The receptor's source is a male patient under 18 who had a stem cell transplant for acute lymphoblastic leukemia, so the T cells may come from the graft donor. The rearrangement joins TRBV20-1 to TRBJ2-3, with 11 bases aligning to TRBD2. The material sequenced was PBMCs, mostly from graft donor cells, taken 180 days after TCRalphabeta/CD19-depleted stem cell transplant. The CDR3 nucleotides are TGCAGTGCTAGAGGCCCTAGCGGGAGGAAGGATACGCAGTATTTT. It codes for CSARGPSGRKDTQYF.